Each of the 24 T cell receptor beta chains below was sequenced from the same sample in a study of identical twins. TCRdb recomputed calls from the 5' RACE reads with MiXCR, one row per CDR3 protein. This table has fewer than 650,000 distinct CDR3 sequences, 7.1% appearing once. The same sample was also used in a study of yellow fever vaccine responses in identical twins.

Specimen: PBMCs. These receptors were obtained from a woman under 30 in good health.

At least ten counts were recorded for this clonotype. The rearrangement joins TRBV5-1 to TRBJ2-1, with 11 bases identical to TRBD2. CDR1 is SGHRS and CDR2 is YFSETQ in the germline V gene. J was trimmed by 6 bases and V by 1 base; bases with no gene match: 0. The length of the CDR3 is 14 residues. CDR3 sequence (DNA): TGCGCCAGCAGCTTGACTAGCGGGAGCAATGAGCAGTTCTTC. Its protein product is CASSLTSGSNEQFF.

There are many counts of this clonotype. The chain employs TRBV7-9 and TRBJ2-5, with D possibly being TRBD1 (6 bases). The CDR3 length is 14 residues. V lost 6 bases and J 0 bases, leaving 11 bases between the germline ends. The germline V gene has CDR1 SEHNR and CDR2 FQNEAQ (reference sequence). CDR3 nucleotide sequence: TGTGCCAGCAGGACCGGACAGAACCAAGAGACCCAGTACTTC. Its protein product is CASRTGQNQETQYF.

This chain uses TRBV11-1 with TRBJ2-1; the match to TRBD2 covers 10 bases. The CDR3 runs 11 residues. J gave up 12 bases and V 5 bases, and 1 base lay outside the gene matches. Germline-derived CDR1 and CDR2 are SGHAT and FQDESV (reference sequence). The CDR3, as DNA: TGTGCCAGCAGCGGGACTAGCGTGCAGTTCTTC. This sequence encodes CASSGTSVQFF. The full variable domain, rest sourced from reference TRBV11-1 and TRBJ2-1, is EAEVAQSPRYKITEKSQAVAFWCDPISGHATLYWYRQILGQGPELLVQFQDESVVDDSQLPKDRFSAERLKGVDSTLKIQPAELGDSAMYLCASSGTSVQFFGPGTRLTVL.

This clonotype was seen repeatedly, ten times or more. V and J are TRBV6-1 and TRBJ2-1, with TRBD1 matching over 7 bases. This CDR3 contains 15 residues. The germline gives CDR1 MNHNS, CDR2 SASEGT. Losses at the gene ends were 2 bases for V and 6 bases for J; bases not matched to a gene: 7. The CDR3 DNA reads as TGTGCCAGCAGTGAAAGTCAGGGGGAGTTCAATGAGCAGTTCTTC. Protein product: CASSESQGEFNEQFF.

This clonotype was counted only a few times. The J gene is TRBJ1-5, the V gene TRBV28, with 10 bases that match TRBD1. This CDR3 contains 13 residues. V shed 6 bases, J shed 7 bases, and the junction held 3 bases outside the gene matches. Germline V gene sequence: CDR1 MDHEN, CDR2 SYDVKM. DNA for the CDR3: TGTGCCAGCAGGACAGGGGGCAGCCAGCCCCAGCATTTT. It codes for CASRTGGSQPQHF.

This clonotype was observed many times. V usage is TRBV2 and J usage is TRBJ2-1; 9 nucleotides agree with TRBD1. CDR3 length: 15 amino acids. V trimming: 4 bases; J trimming: 7 bases; junction bases outside the gene matches: 8. Germline-derived CDR1 and CDR2 are SNHLY and FYNNEI. This CDR3 is CASSARDRANNEQFF. CDR3 nucleotides: TGTGCCAGCAGTGCCCGGGACAGGGCCAATAATGAGCAGTTCTTC.

The chain employs TRBV29-1 and TRBJ1-2; weak D call: TRBD1 (6 bases). Trimming left V 7 bases short and J 8 bases short, with 17 bases between. Germline V gene sequence: CDR1 SQVTM, CDR2 ANQGSEA. This CDR3 is 12 amino acids long. The CDR3 reads CSGGAESLGYTF. The CDR3 DNA sequence: TGCAGCGGGGGGGCGGAGAGCTTGGGCTACACCTTC.

This clonotype was counted ten times or more. This chain links TRBV12-3 or TRBV12-4 with TRBJ1-6; D uncertain. V dropped 5 bases and J dropped 9 bases, with 17 bases sitting between them. The CDR3 sequence is 15 residues long. CDR3 sequence: CASSTWTGYGSPLHF. In DNA form, the CDR3 reads TGTGCCAGCAGTACGTGGACCGGTTATGGTTCACCCCTCCACTTT.

The chain couples TRBV21-1 to TRBJ2-2; TRBD1 is taken as the D call from the table, unchecked against the DNA. TRBV21-1 is termed a pseudogene. The CDR3 runs 14 residues. This CDR3 is CASLTGTHTGELFF. The CDR3 DNA is TGTGCCAGCCTGACAGGGACCCACACCGGGGAGCTGTTTTTT.

This clonotype appeared many times. The chain couples TRBV3-1 to TRBJ1-2; possibly TRBD1 for D (6 bases). The CDR3 length is 16 residues. CDR1 and CDR2 (germline): LGHDT, YNNKEL (reference sequence). The V end was cut by 3 bases, the J end by 7 bases, with 21 bases between. CDR3 in amino acids: CASSQGSGAQSSGYTF. CDR3 DNA sequence: TGTGCCAGCAGCCAGGGCTCGGGGGCTCAATCCTCTGGCTACACCTTC.

At least ten counts were recorded for this clonotype. The genes are TRBV18 and TRBJ1-1; D is uncertain. V was clipped by 3 bases and J by 1 base, with 9 bases between them. CDR3 length: 14 residues. CDR1 is KGHSH, CDR2 LQKENI, per germline. CDR3 nucleotide sequence: TGTGCCAGCTCACCGGGCCACACGAACACTGAAGCTTTCTTT. Translation: CASSPGHTNTEAFF.

This clonotype has at least ten counts. The chain uses TRBV12-3 or TRBV12-4 and TRBJ2-5, with D perhaps matching TRBD2 (6 bases). There are 14 residues in the CDR3. Trimming cost V 3 bases and J 2 bases, with 10 bases left between them. CDR3 sequence (DNA): TGTGCCAGCAGTTTCGGGCGGGGTCAAGAGACCCAGTACTTC. It encodes CASSFGRGQETQYF.

Many counts were recorded for this clonotype. The chain recombines TRBV12-3 or TRBV12-4 with TRBJ1-1; 8 bases match TRBD1. Unmatched junction bases numbered 5, after V lost 6 bases and J lost 8 bases. This CDR3 spans 12 amino acids. CDR3: CASSNRGTEAFF. The CDR3 DNA reads TGTGCCAGCAGCAACAGGGGGACCGAAGCTTTCTTT.

The table lists this clonotype with a few counts. V is TRBV20-1 and J is TRBJ2-1; 8 positions match TRBD2. V lost 4 bases, J lost 0 bases, and 2 bases stayed unmatched. Germline V lookup: CDR1 DFQATT, CDR2 SNEGSKA (reference sequence). The CDR3 is 14 amino acids. CDR3 bases: TGCAGTGCTATAAGCGGGAGCTCCTACAATGAGCAGTTCTTC. Its translation: CSAISGSSYNEQFF.

This clonotype was detected many times. The chain combines TRBV20-1 with TRBJ2-1; maybe TRBD2 (5 bases). From germline, CDR1 is DFQATT and CDR2 SNEGSKA (reference sequence). The length of the CDR3 is 11 residues. Trimming removed 1 base at V and 7 bases at J, with 5 bases between. DNA of the CDR3: TGCAGTGCTAGAGGAGGGAATGAGCAGTTCTTC. Its translation is CSARGGNEQFF.

This clonotype came up a few times. V is TRBV6-5 and J is TRBJ1-5; D ambiguous. V lost 1 base to trimming and J lost 3 bases, with 16 bases between them. This CDR3 contains 17 residues. The germline CDR1 and CDR2 sequences are MNHEY and SVGAGI. The CDR3 sequence: CASSYYPNGRDNQPQHF. The CDR3 bases are TGTGCCAGCAGTTACTACCCCAATGGGAGGGACAATCAGCCCCAGCATTTT.

This clonotype was seen only a few times. The rearrangement links TRBV2 to TRBJ2-3, with D unclear. Looked up from germline, CDR1 is SNHLY and CDR2 is FYNNEI. This CDR3 contains 13 residues. V dropped 5 bases and J dropped 2 bases, with 8 bases sitting between them. For the CDR3, the DNA is TGTGCCAGCAGTACCACGCACACAGATACGCAGTATTTT. Its protein is CASSTTHTDTQYF.

This clonotype has only a few counts. The junction does not match germline at one end; this may be a read error. V gene TRBV27 combines with J gene TRBJ2-6; the D gene is possibly TRBD1 (6 bases). The CDR3 has 17 amino acids. Germline V gene data show CDR1 as MNHEY and CDR2 as SMNVEV (reference sequence). CDR3 sequence: CTSSPSDRYSGANVLTF. In DNA form, the CDR3 reads TGCACCAGCAGTCCCTCAGACAGGTACTCTGGGGCCAACGTCCTGACTTTC.

This clonotype was seen only a few times. The rearrangement uses TRBV6-5 and TRBJ2-1; D remains ambiguous. The ends were cut back, 2 bases at V and 5 bases at J, with 16 bases in the middle. CDR1 is MNHEY, CDR2 SVGAGI, per germline. This CDR3 is built from 16 residues. The chain's CDR3 is CASSYDWTPQNNEQFF. The CDR3 DNA is TGTGCCAGCAGTTACGACTGGACGCCGCAGAACAATGAGCAGTTCTTC.

The V and J genes are TRBV7-9 and TRBJ1-1; D perhaps matches TRBD1 (6 bases). The CDR3 has 16 amino acids. From germline, CDR1 is SEHNR and CDR2 FQNEAQ (reference sequence). Trimming removed 7 bases from V and 0 bases from J, with 18 bases in between. The CDR3 DNA reads TGTGCCAGCACGGGGGGCCAACTAAATATGAACACTGAAGCTTTCTTT. Translated: CASTGGQLNMNTEAFF.

This clonotype was counted a few times. The chain uses TRBV11-2 and TRBJ2-1; 7 bases map to TRBD2. Germline trimming cut 2 bases from V and 9 bases from J; bases unmatched to any gene: 1. The CDR3 contains 12 residues. CDR1 and CDR2 from the germline V gene are SGHAT and FQNNGV. CDR3 region: CASSLLAVEQFF. In nucleotides, the CDR3 is TGTGCCAGCAGCTTACTAGCGGTTGAGCAGTTCTTC.

The chain joins TRBV11-1 to TRBJ1-1; no clear D gene. Germline lookup yields CDR1 SGHAT and CDR2 FQDESV (reference sequence). Between the trimmed V and J ends, which lost 5 bases and 5 bases, there was a span of 15 bases. The CDR3 is 14 residues long. CDR3: CASSHATVRTEAFF. The CDR3, as DNA: TGTGCCAGCAGCCACGCCACGGTTCGGACTGAAGCTTTCTTT.

The sample holds a few counts of this clonotype. The chain is built from TRBV3-1 and TRBJ2-5; 7 bases map to TRBD2. Per germline, CDR1 LGHDT and CDR2 YNNKEL (reference sequence). The length of the CDR3 is 17 residues. Trimming removed 4 bases from V and 4 bases from J; junction bases left unmatched: 15. The DNA for the CDR3 is TGTGCCAGCAGCCCCCGACCGACGGCGGGAGAGGGAGAGACCCAGTACTTC. Residues: CASSPRPTAGEGETQYF.

In this sample, this clonotype turned up many times. The chain links TRBV10-2 to TRBJ2-1, with 8 positions matching TRBD1. The CDR3 is 15 amino acids. Germline V gives CDR1 WSHSY, CDR2 SAAADI. Trimming took 7 bases from V and 7 from J; bases not matched to a gene: 12. In nucleotides, the CDR3 is TGCGCCAGCACCCAGGACAGGGTGTCACCTAATGAGCAGTTCTTC. It specifies CASTQDRVSPNEQFF.